This entry lists 7 T cell receptor beta chains sequenced from one sample in a study of neurological immune-mediated disorders. TCRdb itself ran the 5' RACE reads through MiXCR, one entry per CDR3 protein. The sample has under 80,000 distinct CDR3 sequences, approximately 9.4% seen once. The specimen was PBMCs. Receptor source: a man between 45 and 60 years old in good health.

J is TRBJ1-5 and V is TRBV7-2; 7 nucleotides match TRBD1. The CDR3 runs to 14 residues. The germline gives CDR1 SGHTA, CDR2 FQGNSA. V lost 1 base to trimming and J lost 7 bases; unmatched junction nucleotides: 4. The CDR3 DNA reads as TGTGCCAGCAGCTTAGAAGGGGGCCAACAGCCCCAGCATTTT. It is translated as CASSLEGGQQPQHF.

This clonotype was detected ten times or more. This chain uses TRBV20-1 with TRBJ1-5; D is unresolved. CDR1 DFQATT and CDR2 SNEGSKA come from the germline V gene (reference sequence). The CDR3 has 14 residues. Trimming cost V 5 bases and J 4 bases, with 15 bases left between them. CDR3 amino acids: CSAFDMDQNQPQHF. The CDR3 nucleotides read TGCAGTGCTTTCGACATGGACCAAAATCAGCCCCAGCATTTT.

The chain joins TRBV30 to TRBJ1-5; D is undetermined. The CDR3 loop spans 13 amino acids. Germline V gene data show CDR1 as GTSNPN and CDR2 as SVGIG (reference sequence). The V end was cut by 1 base, the J end by 1 base, with 5 bases between. The CDR3 loop is CAWSEQSNQPQHF. CDR3 nucleotide sequence: TGTGCCTGGAGTGAACAGAGCAATCAGCCCCAGCATTTT.

This sequence joins TRBV28 and TRBJ1-5; D may be TRBD1 (6 bases). The CDR3 contains 15 residues. Trimming removed 6 bases at V and 7 bases at J, with 19 bases between. CDR1 and CDR2 from the germline V gene are MDHEN and SYDVKM. The CDR3 region is CASRPQGWAGQPQHF. The CDR3 DNA follows: TGTGCCAGCAGGCCACAGGGTTGGGCGGGCCAGCCCCAGCATTTT.

The V gene is TRBV28, the J gene TRBJ2-2; D is perhaps TRBD1 (6 bases). The CDR3 loop spans 13 amino acids. V dropped 5 bases and J dropped 5 bases, with 9 bases sitting between them. Per germline, CDR1 MDHEN and CDR2 SYDVKM. The CDR3 nucleotides read TGTGCCAGCAGTATCAGGGGAACCGGGGAGCTGTTTTTT. Residues: CASSIRGTGELFF.

This clonotype was recorded at least ten times. This sequence joins TRBV7-2 and TRBJ2-1; 9 nucleotides agree with TRBD2. V trimming: 1 base; J trimming: 8 bases; junction bases outside the gene matches: 24. This CDR3 spans 21 amino acids. Germline V gene data show CDR1 as SGHTA and CDR2 as FQGNSA. The CDR3 region is CASSLEKGQFFGLAGNDEQFF. The CDR3 DNA sequence: TGTGCCAGCAGCTTAGAGAAGGGACAGTTCTTCGGTCTAGCGGGGAATGATGAGCAGTTCTTC.

The rearrangement joins TRBV7-3 to TRBJ2-3, with a possible D match to TRBD2 (5 bases). The germline gives CDR1 SGHTA, CDR2 FQGTGA. The V end lost 6 bases, the J end lost 7 bases, and 11 bases lay between the germline ends. This CDR3 is built from 12 residues. CDR3 protein: CASSASGNTQYF. CDR3 sequence (DNA): TGTGCCAGCAGTGCCAGCGGAAATACGCAGTATTTT.